The 21 T cell receptor beta chains listed next were all sequenced from one sample in a study of memory CD4+ T cells and cytomegalovirus serostatus. Profiling relied on immunoSEQ multiplex PCR, and the TCRdb table lists in-frame clones only, not all of them. Of 40,000 or so clones listed, around three quarters are singletons. Single viable CD3+CD4+CD8-CD45RO+ cells were sorted as the memory CD4+ T cells. The sample consisted of memory CD4+ T cells from blood. The receptors derive from an adult in good health and CMV-seronegative.

The chain combines TRBV29-1 with TRBJ2-3; 10 nucleotides align to TRBD1. V was pared by 5 bases and J by 4 bases, with 12 bases of the junction left unmatched. The CDR3 loop spans 16 amino acids. The germline gives CDR1 SQVTM, CDR2 ANQGSEA. CDR3 sequence (DNA): TGCAGCGTTTTCCTTTGGGGGACAGGGGCCGCAGATACGCAGTATTTT. This gives the protein CSVFLWGTGAADTQYF.

J is TRBJ2-1 and V is TRBV10-3, with 12 bases matching TRBD1. Germline-derived CDR1 and CDR2 are ENHRY and SYGVKD. Trimming removed 0 bases from V and 7 bases from J; junction bases left unmatched: 4. The CDR3 runs 16 residues. The CDR3 region is CAISESQGQGANEQFF. CDR3 DNA sequence: TGTGCCATCAGTGAGTCGCAGGGACAGGGGGCGAATGAGCAGTTCTTC.

This clone occurred a few times. J is TRBJ2-2 and V is TRBV2; tentative D call: TRBD1 (6 bases). In germline, CDR1 is SNHLY, CDR2 FYNNEI. The CDR3 covers 13 residues. Trimming took off 6 bases at V and 7 bases at J, with 12 bases between the two ends. For the CDR3, the DNA is TGTGCCAGCAGGGAGGACAGAGGCGGGGAGCTGTTTTTT. Amino acids: CASREDRGGELFF.

This clone was counted between two and nine times. The chain employs TRBV7-2 and TRBJ1-5, with D tentatively TRBD1 (6 bases). Trimming left V 3 bases short and J 0 bases short, with 9 bases between. Germline-derived CDR1 and CDR2 are SGHTA and FQGNSA. The CDR3 runs 15 residues. Written as DNA, the CDR3 is TGTGCCAGCAGCTTTTACAGGGATAGCAATCAGCCCCAGCATTTT. Translation: CASSFYRDSNQPQHF. Based on the CDR3 plus reference TRBV7-2 and TRBJ1-5, the full variable domain is GAGVSQSPSNKVTEKGKDVELRCDPISGHTALYWYRQSLGQGLEFLIYFQGNSAPDKSGLPSDRFSAERTGGSVSTLTIQRTQQEDSAVYLCASSFYRDSNQPQHFGDGTRLSIL.

This clone turned up a few times. The V gene is TRBV7-2, the J gene TRBJ2-7; D is uncertain. V was clipped by 8 bases and J by 3 bases, with 8 bases between them. The CDR3 is 11 amino acids. Germline V gene data show CDR1 as SGHTA and CDR2 as FQGNSA. The CDR3 region has the DNA TGTGCCAGCGGGTCTCACTACGAGCAGTACTTC. Translating gives CASGSHYEQYF. The whole variable domain, filled in from reference TRBV7-2 and TRBJ2-7, reads GAGVSQSPSNKVTEKGKDVELRCDPISGHTALYWYRQSLGQGLEFLIYFQGNSAPDKSGLPSDRFSAERTGGSVSTLTIQRTQQEDSAVYLCASGSHYEQYFGPGTRLTVT.

The gene calls are TRBV18 and TRBJ1-5; D might be TRBD1 (6 bases). Trimming cost V 2 bases and J 0 bases, with 11 bases left between them. CDR3 length: 16 residues. Germline V gene data show CDR1 as KGHSH and CDR2 as LQKENI. CDR3 region: CASSPARGVSNQPQHF. CDR3 DNA: TGTGCCAGCTCACCAGCCAGGGGAGTTAGCAATCAGCCCCAGCATTTT. Together with reference TRBV18 and TRBJ1-5, the CDR3 gives the full variable domain: NAGVMQNPRHLVRRRGQEARLRCSPMKGHSHVYWYRQLPEEGLKFMVYLQKENIIDESGMPKERFSAEFPKEGPSILRIQQVVRGDSAAYFCASSPARGVSNQPQHFGDGTRLSIL.

The V gene is TRBV7-2, the J gene TRBJ1-1; D gene uncertain. CDR3 length: 13 residues. Between the trimmed V and J ends, which lost 3 bases and 1 base, there was a span of 6 bases. Looked up from germline, CDR1 is SGHTA and CDR2 is FQGNSA. CDR3: CASSFYTNTEAFF. In DNA form, the CDR3 reads TGTGCCAGCAGCTTCTACACGAACACTGAAGCTTTCTTT. The whole variable domain, remainder taken from reference TRBV7-2 and TRBJ1-1, is GAGVSQSPSNKVTEKGKDVELRCDPISGHTALYWYRQSLGQGLEFLIYFQGNSAPDKSGLPSDRFSAERTGGSVSTLTIQRTQQEDSAVYLCASSFYTNTEAFFGQGTRLTVV.

Here the CDR3 reads CASSSDTGELFF. CDR3 sequence (DNA): TGTGCCAGCAGCTCGGACACCGGGGAGCTGTTTTTT. The V gene is TRBV11-2, the J gene TRBJ2-2; D is unclear. The CDR3 consists of 12 residues. Trimming shortened V by 4 bases and J by 3 bases, and 3 bases separated the two germline ends. The germline V gene encodes CDR1 SGHAT and CDR2 FQNNGV.

The CDR3 reads CASSLGDRVVEKLFF. The DNA for the CDR3 is TGTGCCAGCAGCTTAGGGGACAGGGTGGTGGAAAAACTGTTTTTT. V is TRBV7-2 and J is TRBJ1-4, with 9 bases fitting TRBD1. The CDR3 totals 15 residues. Germline CDR1 is SGHTA and CDR2 is FQGNSA. After removal of 1 base from V and 8 bases from J, the junction contained 5 bases not matched to a gene.

The V call is TRBV5-1, the J call TRBJ1-6, with D maybe TRBD1 (5 bases). Germline loops: CDR1 SGHRS, CDR2 YFSETQ. This CDR3 has 16 amino acids. V lost 4 bases and J lost 5, with 16 bases in between. CDR3 residues: CASSPQTGGNNSPLHF. CDR3 bases: TGCGCCAGCAGCCCTCAAACGGGGGGGAATAATTCACCCCTCCACTTT.

The chain is built from TRBV9 and TRBJ2-3, with D maybe TRBD2 (6 bases). Looked up from germline, CDR1 is SGDLS and CDR2 is YYNGEE. The CDR3 sequence is 16 residues long. The V and J ends lost 2 bases and 0 bases respectively, with 13 bases between them. The CDR3 coding sequence is TGTGCCAGCAGCGTTGGGCGGGGCCCTAGCACAGATACGCAGTATTTT. Protein: CASSVGRGPSTDTQYF.

The genes are TRBV5-1 and TRBJ1-5; D is perhaps TRBD1 (6 bases). CDR1 is SGHRS, CDR2 YFSETQ, per germline. Trimming pared 5 bases from V and 2 bases from J, leaving 11 bases between. The CDR3 is 14 residues long. CDR3 coding DNA: TGCGCCAGCAGTCCGACAGGCGGCAATCAGCCCCAGCATTTT. Translating gives CASSPTGGNQPQHF. The entire variable domain, with the rest obtained from reference TRBV5-1 and TRBJ1-5, is as follows: KAGVTQTPRYLIKTRGQQVTLSCSPISGHRSVSWYQQTPGQGLQFLFEYFSETQRNKGNFPGRFSGRQFSNSRSEMNVSTLELGDSALYLCASSPTGGNQPQHFGDGTRLSIL.

V gene TRBV6-6 combines with J gene TRBJ2-1, with D unresolved. Trimming pared 2 bases from V and 6 bases from J, leaving 5 bases between. Germline lookup yields CDR1 MNHNY and CDR2 SVGAGI (reference sequence). The CDR3 contains 12 residues. The CDR3 sequence: CASSYPSNEQFF. Written as DNA, the CDR3 is TGTGCCAGCAGTTACCCCAGCAATGAGCAGTTCTTC.

The rearrangement uses TRBV4-1 and TRBJ2-3; 15 bases are shared with TRBD2. V shed 2 bases and J 2 bases; nucleotides not matched to a gene: 5. The CDR3 runs to 18 residues. Germline V lookup: CDR1 MGHRA, CDR2 YSYEKL. The CDR3 DNA is TGCGCCAGCAGCCAATCCGGGACTAGCGGGGGGAACACAGATACGCAGTATTTT. It encodes CASSQSGTSGGNTDTQYF.

In DNA, the CDR3 is TGTGCCAGCAGTCTCCGATCAAGGGGACGCACAGATACGCAGTATTTT. Protein product: CASSLRSRGRTDTQYF. The J gene is TRBJ2-3, the V gene TRBV27; D is possibly TRBD1 or TRBD2 (5 bases each). CDR1 and CDR2 (germline): MNHEY, SMNVEV (reference sequence). This CDR3 spans 16 amino acids. V lost 5 bases and J 1 base, leaving 16 bases between the germline ends.

The chain carries TRBV29-1 and TRBJ1-3; D gene ambiguous. The germline V gene encodes CDR1 SQVTM and CDR2 ANQGSEA. V lost 1 base and J 4 bases, leaving 5 bases between the germline ends. This CDR3 is built from 12 residues. CDR3 in amino acids: CSVEVGGNTIYF. For the CDR3, the DNA is TGCAGCGTTGAAGTCGGAGGAAACACCATATATTTT.

The rearrangement links TRBV5-1 to TRBJ2-1; the D is unclear. CDR1 is SGHRS and CDR2 is YFSETQ in the germline V gene. V lost 0 bases and J lost 3, with 4 bases in between. The CDR3 sequence is 13 residues long. This CDR3 is CASSLDSYNEQFF. As DNA, the CDR3 is TGCGCCAGCAGCTTGGACAGCTACAATGAGCAGTTCTTC.

This chain links TRBV6-5 with TRBJ1-6; 10 bases agree with TRBD1. The CDR3 runs 15 residues. Germline V lookup: CDR1 MNHEY, CDR2 SVGAGI. The V and J ends lost 2 bases and 8 bases, in that order; junction bases with no gene match: 3. CDR3 amino acids: CASSYRGTGDSPLHF. The CDR3 DNA reads TGTGCCAGCAGTTACCGGGGGACAGGGGATTCACCCCTCCACTTT.

As regards this clone: Other DNA variants within this sample encode the same CDR3. V gene TRBV30 combines with J gene TRBJ1-4, with no clear D. V gave up 0 bases and J gave up 8 bases, with 7 bases separating them. Germline loops: CDR1 GTSNPN, CDR2 SVGIG (reference sequence). CDR3 length equals 12 residues. This chain's CDR3 is CAWSVTGEKLFF. CDR3 DNA sequence: TGTGCCTGGAGTGTTACCGGGGAAAAACTGTTTTTT. Supplemented by reference TRBV30 and TRBJ1-4, the full variable domain reads SQTIHQWPATLVQPVGSPLSLECTVEGTSNPNLYWYRQAAGRGLQLLFYSVGIGQISSEVPQNLSASRPQDRQFILSSKKLLLSDSGFYLCAWSVTGEKLFFGSGTQLSVL.

This clone was counted between two and nine times. The chain has TRBV30 and TRBJ1-3; D gene uncertain. Between the trimmed V and J ends, which lost 5 bases and 2 bases, there was a span of 7 bases. The CDR3 contains 12 residues. CDR1 is GTSNPN, CDR2 SVGIG, per germline (reference sequence). The CDR3 coding sequence is TGTGCCTGGGTACAGCCTGGAAACACCATATATTTT. Its protein is CAWVQPGNTIYF.

The V gene is TRBV4-1, the J gene TRBJ2-2, with D unresolved. Between the trimmed V and J ends, which lost 4 bases and 4 bases, there was a span of 16 bases. This CDR3 spans 16 amino acids. The germline gives CDR1 MGHRA, CDR2 YSYEKL. Here the CDR3 reads CASSRQEAGVTGELFF. The CDR3 DNA reads TGCGCCAGCAGCCGGCAGGAAGCTGGAGTCACCGGGGAGCTGTTTTTT.